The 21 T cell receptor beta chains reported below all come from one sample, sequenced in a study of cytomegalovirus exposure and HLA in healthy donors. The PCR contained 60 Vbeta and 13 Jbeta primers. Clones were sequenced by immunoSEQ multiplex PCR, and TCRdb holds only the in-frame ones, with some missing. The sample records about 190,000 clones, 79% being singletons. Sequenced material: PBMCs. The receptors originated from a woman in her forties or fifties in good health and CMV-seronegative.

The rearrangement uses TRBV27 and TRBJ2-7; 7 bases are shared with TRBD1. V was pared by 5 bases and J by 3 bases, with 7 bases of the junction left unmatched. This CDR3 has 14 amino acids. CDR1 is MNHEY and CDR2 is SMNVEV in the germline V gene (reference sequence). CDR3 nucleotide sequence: TGTGCCAGCAGTGCCCCGGGACAGATCTACGAGCAGTACTTC. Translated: CASSAPGQIYEQYF.

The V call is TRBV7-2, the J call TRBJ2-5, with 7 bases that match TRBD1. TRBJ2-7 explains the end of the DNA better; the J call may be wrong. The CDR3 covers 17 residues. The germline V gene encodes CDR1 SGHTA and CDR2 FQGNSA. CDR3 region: CASSLGAGGKSINEQYF. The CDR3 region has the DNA TGTGCCAGCAGCTTAGGGGCAGGGGGAAAGTCGATTAACGAGCAGTACTTC.

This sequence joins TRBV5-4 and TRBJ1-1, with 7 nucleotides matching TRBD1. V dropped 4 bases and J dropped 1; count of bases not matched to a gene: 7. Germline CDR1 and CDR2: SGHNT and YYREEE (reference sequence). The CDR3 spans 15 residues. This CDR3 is CASSPRTGENTEAFF. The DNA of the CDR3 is TGTGCCAGCAGCCCTCGGACAGGCGAGAACACTGAAGCTTTCTTT.

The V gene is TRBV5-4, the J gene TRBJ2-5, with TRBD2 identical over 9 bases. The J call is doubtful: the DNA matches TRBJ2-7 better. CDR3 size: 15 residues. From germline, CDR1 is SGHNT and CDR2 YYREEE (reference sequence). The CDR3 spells CASSLVRGGLYEQYF. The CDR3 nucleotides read TGTGCCAGCAGCTTGGTGCGGGGGGGGCTCTACGAGCAGTACTTC.

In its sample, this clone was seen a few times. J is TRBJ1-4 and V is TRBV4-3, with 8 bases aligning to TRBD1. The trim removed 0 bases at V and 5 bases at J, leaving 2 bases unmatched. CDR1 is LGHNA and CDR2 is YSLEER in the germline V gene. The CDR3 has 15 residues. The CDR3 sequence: CASSQDRGRNEKLFF. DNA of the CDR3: TGCGCCAGCAGCCAAGACAGGGGGCGAAATGAAAAACTGTTTTTT.

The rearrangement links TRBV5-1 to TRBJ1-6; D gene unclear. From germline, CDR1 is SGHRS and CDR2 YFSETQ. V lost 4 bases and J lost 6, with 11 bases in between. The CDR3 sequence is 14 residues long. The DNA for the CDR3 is TGCGCCAGCAGCCCCCGGGAGGGTAATTCACCCCTCCACTTT. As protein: CASSPREGNSPLHF.

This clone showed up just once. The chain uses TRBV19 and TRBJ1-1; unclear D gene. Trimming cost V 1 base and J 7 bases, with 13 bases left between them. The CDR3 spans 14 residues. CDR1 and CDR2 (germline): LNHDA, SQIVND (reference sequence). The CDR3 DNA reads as TGTGCCAGTAGTATAGGGACTTCAAAAGGTGAAGCTTTCTTT. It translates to CASSIGTSKGEAFF.

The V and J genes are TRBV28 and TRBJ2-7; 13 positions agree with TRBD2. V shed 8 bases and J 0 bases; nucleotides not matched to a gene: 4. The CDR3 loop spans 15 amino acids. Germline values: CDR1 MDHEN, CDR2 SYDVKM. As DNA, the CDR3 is TGTGCCAGCGGACTAGCGGGAGCCCTCTCCTACGAGCAGTACTTC. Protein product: CASGLAGALSYEQYF.

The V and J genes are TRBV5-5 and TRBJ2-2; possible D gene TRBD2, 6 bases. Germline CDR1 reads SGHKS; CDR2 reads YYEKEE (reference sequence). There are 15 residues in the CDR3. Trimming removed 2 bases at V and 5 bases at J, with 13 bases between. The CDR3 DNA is TGTGCCAGCAGCTTTTCCAGCGGGCCGACCGGGGAGCTGTTTTTT. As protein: CASSFSSGPTGELFF.

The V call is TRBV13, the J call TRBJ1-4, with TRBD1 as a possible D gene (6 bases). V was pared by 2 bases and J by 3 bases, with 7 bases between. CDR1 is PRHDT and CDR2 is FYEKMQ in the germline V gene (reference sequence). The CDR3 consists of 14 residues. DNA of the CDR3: TGTGCCAGCAGCTTACAGGGGCCTAATGAAAAACTGTTTTTT. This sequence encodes CASSLQGPNEKLFF.

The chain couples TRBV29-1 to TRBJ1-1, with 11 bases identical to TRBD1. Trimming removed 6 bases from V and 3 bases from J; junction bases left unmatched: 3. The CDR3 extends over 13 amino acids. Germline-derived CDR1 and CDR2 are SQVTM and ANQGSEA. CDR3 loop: CSVGQGAYTEAFF. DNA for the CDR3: TGCAGCGTCGGACAGGGGGCGTACACTGAAGCTTTCTTT.

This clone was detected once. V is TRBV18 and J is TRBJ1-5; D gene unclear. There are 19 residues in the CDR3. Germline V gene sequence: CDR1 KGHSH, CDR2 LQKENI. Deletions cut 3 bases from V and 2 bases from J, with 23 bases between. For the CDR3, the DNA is TGTGCCAGCTCACCTTACCTTGGACCCATCGGGATAGGCAATCAGCCCCAGCATTTT. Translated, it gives CASSPYLGPIGIGNQPQHF. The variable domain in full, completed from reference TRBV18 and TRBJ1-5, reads NAGVMQNPRHLVRRRGQEARLRCSPMKGHSHVYWYRQLPEEGLKFMVYLQKENIIDESGMPKERFSAEFPKEGPSILRIQQVVRGDSAAYFCASSPYLGPIGIGNQPQHFGDGTRLSIL.

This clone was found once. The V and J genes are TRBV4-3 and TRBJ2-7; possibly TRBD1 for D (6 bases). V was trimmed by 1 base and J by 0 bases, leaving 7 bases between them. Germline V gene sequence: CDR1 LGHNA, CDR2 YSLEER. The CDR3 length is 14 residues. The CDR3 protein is CASSQVGASYEQYF. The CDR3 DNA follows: TGCGCCAGCAGCCAAGTGGGGGCCTCCTACGAGCAGTACTTC.

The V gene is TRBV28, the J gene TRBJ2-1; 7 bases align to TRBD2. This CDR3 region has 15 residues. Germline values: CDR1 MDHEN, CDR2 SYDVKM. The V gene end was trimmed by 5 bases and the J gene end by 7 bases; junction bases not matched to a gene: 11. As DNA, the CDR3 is TGTGCCAGCAGTCCCAGCGGGGCGAGAATGAATGAGCAGTTCTTC. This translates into CASSPSGARMNEQFF.

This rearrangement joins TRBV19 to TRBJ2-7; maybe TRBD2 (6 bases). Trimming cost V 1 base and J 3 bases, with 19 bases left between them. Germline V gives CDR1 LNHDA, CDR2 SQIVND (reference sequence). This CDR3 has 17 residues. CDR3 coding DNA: TGTGCCAGTAGTATAGGAGGAGGTACCGGACTATTCTACGAGCAGTACTTC. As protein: CASSIGGGTGLFYEQYF.

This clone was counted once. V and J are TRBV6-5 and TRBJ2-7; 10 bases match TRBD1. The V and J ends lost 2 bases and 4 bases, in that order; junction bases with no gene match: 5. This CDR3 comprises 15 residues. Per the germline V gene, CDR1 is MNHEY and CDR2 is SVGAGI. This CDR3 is CASSYKGTGVYEQYF. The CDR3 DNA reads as TGTGCCAGCAGTTACAAGGGGACAGGGGTGTACGAGCAGTACTTC.

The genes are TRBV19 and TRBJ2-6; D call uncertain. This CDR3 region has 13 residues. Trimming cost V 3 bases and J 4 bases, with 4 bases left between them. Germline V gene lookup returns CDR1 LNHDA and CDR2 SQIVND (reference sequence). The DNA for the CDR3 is TGTGCCAGTAGTATTAGCGGGGCCAACGTCCTGACTTTC. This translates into CASSISGANVLTF.

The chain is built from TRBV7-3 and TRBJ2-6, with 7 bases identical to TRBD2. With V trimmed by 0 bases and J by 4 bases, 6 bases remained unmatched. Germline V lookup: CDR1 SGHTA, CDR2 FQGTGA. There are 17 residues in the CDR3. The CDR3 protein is CASSLTLGGPGANVLTF. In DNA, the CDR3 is TGTGCCAGCAGCTTAACGTTGGGAGGGCCCGGGGCCAACGTCCTGACTTTC.

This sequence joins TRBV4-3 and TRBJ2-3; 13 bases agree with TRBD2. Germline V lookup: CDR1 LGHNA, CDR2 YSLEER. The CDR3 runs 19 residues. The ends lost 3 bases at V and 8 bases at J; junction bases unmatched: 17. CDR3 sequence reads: CASSQRPLLAGGAVVTQYF. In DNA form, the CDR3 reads TGCGCCAGCAGCCAGCGCCCCTTACTAGCGGGGGGGGCCGTTGTTACGCAGTATTTT.

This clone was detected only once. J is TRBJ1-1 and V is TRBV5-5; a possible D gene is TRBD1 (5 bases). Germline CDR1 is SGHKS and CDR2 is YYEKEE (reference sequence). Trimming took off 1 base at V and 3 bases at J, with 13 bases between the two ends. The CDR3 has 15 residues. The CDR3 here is CASSLSQGGHTEAFF. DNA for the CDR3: TGTGCCAGCAGCTTGTCCCAGGGAGGTCACACTGAAGCTTTCTTT.

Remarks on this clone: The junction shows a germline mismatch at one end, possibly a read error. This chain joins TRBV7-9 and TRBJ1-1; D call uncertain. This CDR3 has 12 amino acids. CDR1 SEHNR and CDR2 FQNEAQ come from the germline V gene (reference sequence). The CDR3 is CSSSQGREEAFF. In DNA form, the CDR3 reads TGTTCCAGCAGTCAAGGACGGGAAGAAGCTTTCTTT.